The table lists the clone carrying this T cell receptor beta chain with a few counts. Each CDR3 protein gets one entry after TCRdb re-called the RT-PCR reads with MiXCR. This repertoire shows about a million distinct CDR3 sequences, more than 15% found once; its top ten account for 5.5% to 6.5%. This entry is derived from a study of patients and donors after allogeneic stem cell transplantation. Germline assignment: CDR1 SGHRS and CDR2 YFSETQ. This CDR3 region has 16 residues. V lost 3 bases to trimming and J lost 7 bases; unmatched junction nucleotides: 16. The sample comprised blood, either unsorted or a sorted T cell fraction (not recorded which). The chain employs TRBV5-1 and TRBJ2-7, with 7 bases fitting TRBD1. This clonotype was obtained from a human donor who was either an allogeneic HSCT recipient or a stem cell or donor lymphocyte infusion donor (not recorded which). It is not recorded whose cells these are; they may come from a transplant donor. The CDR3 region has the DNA TGCGCCAGCAGCTCCCTGACAGGGCGTCCTCCTAGGGAGCAGTACTTC. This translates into CASSSLTGRPPREQYF. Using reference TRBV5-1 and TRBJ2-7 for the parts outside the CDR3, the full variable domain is KAGVTQTPRYLIKTRGQQVTLSCSPISGHRSVSWYQQTPGQGLQFLFEYFSETQRNKGNFPGRFSGRQFSNSRSEMNVSTLELGDSALYLCASSSLTGRPPREQYFGPGTRLTVT.